The sequence of this T cell receptor beta chain was determined in a study of CD8+ T cells in alopecia areata. General study findings and limits: The study found higher clonality in lesional than normal scalp, especially in alopecia totalis/universalis. Sequencing of scalp samples also includes resident alphabeta T cells from normal skin. Whereas mice showed it more clearly, TCR sharing across patients was murkier, possibly because of HLA.

Both CD4+ and CD8+ T cells were separated by sorting PBMCs. About this clone: Its antigen is not known.

Germline V gives CDR1 SQVTM, CDR2 ANQGSEA. Trimming removed 4 bases from V and 0 bases from J, with 10 bases in between. This CDR3 is 13 amino acids long. Extracted RNA was reverse transcribed, and the resulting cDNA served as sequencing template. Some clones are missing from TCRdb's copy, which holds only in-frame ones; the method was immunoSEQ multiplex PCR. The sample includes 140,000 or so clones, roughly 60% of them seen just once. The receptor comes from a human donor in good health. The chain has TRBV29-1 and TRBJ2-7; no clear D. The specimen sequenced was CD8+ T cells sorted from blood. CDR3 region: CSVGRVGSYEQYF. For the CDR3, the DNA is TGCAGCGTTGGAAGGGTCGGCTCCTACGAGCAGTACTTC.